The source of this T cell receptor beta chain is a study of blood T cells in healthy people across ages. Findings of the study overall: Naive CD4+ cells and diversity were both higher in long-lived donors than in aged donors. The study lacked donor CMV status, which possibly confounded expanded clonotype changes.

On this clonotype: Its specificity is not known.

With a J-beta primer mix and a sample-barcoded 5' primer, a second PCR ran about 7 to 12 cycles. Every single cDNA molecule received a tag from a template-switch adaptor with 12 random nucleotides. TCRdb fed the 5' RACE reads into MiXCR, producing one record per CDR3 protein. The sample includes 550,000 to 700,000 distinct CDR3 sequences, about 26% of them seen just once. CDR1 is GTSNPN, CDR2 SVGIG, per germline (reference sequence). V was cut by 2 bases and J by 2 bases, with 16 bases left in between. CDR3 size: 16 residues. This chain uses TRBV30 with TRBJ2-1, with D tentatively TRBD2 (6 bases). Sequencing was carried out using blood. This TCR derives from a woman in her 70s in good health. CDR3 sequence reads: CAWSPIPGLAYNEQFF. CDR3 coding DNA: TGTGCCTGGAGTCCCATTCCGGGACTTGCCTACAATGAGCAGTTCTTC.